The clone carrying this TCR beta chain showed up many times. Its antigen remains unknown. None of the included patients had other autoimmune diseases, uncontrolled infections, pregnancy or lactation, as these led to exclusion. PBMCs originated in about 10 ml of fresh peripheral blood. Amplified TCR beta CDR3 regions were obtained using RNA transcripts as template. The first-round RT-PCR employed HTBI primers together with the Qiagen OneStep RT-PCR kit. A multiplex PCR was then performed as the second round. TCRdb itself ran the multiplex PCR reads through MiXCR, one entry per CDR3 protein. The sample gives approximately 480,000 distinct CDR3 sequences, about an eighth of which show up once; about 9.4% is in the top ten. The source of the sample is a study of Graves' ophthalmopathy and Graves' hyperthyroidism. Study-wide context: Upon initial diagnosis and before any treatment, peripheral blood was collected.

Notes on the study in general: With a specificity of around 76% and a sensitivity of about 71%, the model predicted ophthalmopathy progression.

The germline V gene has CDR1 MGHRA and CDR2 YSYEKL. The V end was cut by 2 bases, the J end by 3 bases, with 10 bases between. The CDR3 consists of 14 residues. Source material: blood. The receptor comes from a woman aged 25-40 years with Graves' ophthalmopathy. This sequence joins TRBV4-1 and TRBJ2-5; the D call may be TRBD1 or TRBD2 (6 bases each). This CDR3 is CASSQRGREETQYF. The CDR3 DNA reads TGCGCCAGCAGCCAACGGGGGCGGGAAGAGACCCAGTACTTC.